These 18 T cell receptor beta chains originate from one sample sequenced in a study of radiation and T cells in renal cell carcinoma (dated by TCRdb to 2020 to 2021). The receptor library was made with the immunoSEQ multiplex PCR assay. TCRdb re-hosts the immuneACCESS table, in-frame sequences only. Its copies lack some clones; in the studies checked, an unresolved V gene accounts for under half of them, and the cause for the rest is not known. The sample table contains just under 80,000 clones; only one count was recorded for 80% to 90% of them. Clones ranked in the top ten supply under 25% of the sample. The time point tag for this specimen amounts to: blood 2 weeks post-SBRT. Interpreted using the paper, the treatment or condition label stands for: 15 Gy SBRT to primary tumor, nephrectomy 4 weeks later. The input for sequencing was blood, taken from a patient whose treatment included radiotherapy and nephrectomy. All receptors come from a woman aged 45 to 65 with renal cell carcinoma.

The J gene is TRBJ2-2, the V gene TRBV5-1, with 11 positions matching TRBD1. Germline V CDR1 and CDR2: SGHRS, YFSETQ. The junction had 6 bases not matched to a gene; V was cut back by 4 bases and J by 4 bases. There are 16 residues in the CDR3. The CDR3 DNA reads TGCGCCAGCAGCCCCGGGACAGGGGGTTTCACCGGGGAGCTGTTTTTT. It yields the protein CASSPGTGGFTGELFF. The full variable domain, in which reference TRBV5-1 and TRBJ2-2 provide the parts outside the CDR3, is KAGVTQTPRYLIKTRGQQVTLSCSPISGHRSVSWYQQTPGQGLQFLFEYFSETQRNKGNFPGRFSGRQFSNSRSEMNVSTLELGDSALYLCASSPGTGGFTGELFFGEGSRLTVL.

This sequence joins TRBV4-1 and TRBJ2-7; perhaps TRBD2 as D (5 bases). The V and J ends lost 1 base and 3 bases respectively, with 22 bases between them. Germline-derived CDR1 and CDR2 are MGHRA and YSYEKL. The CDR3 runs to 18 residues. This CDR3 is CASSQARGTSSSIYEQYF. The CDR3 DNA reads TGCGCCAGCAGCCAAGCGCGCGGCACTAGTTCGTCTATCTACGAGCAGTACTTC.

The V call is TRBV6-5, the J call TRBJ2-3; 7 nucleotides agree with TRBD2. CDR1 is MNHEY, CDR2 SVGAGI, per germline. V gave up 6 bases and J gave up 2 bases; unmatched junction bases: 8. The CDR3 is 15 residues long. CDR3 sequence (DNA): TGTGCCAGCAGACTCGGACTAGGGGACACAGATACGCAGTATTTT. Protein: CASRLGLGDTDTQYF.

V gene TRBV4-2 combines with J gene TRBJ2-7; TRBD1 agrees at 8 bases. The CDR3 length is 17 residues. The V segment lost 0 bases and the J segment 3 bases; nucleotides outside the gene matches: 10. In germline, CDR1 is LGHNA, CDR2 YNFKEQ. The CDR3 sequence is CASSQDGGQGEDYEQYF. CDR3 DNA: TGTGCCAGCAGCCAAGACGGTGGACAGGGAGAGGACTACGAGCAGTACTTC.

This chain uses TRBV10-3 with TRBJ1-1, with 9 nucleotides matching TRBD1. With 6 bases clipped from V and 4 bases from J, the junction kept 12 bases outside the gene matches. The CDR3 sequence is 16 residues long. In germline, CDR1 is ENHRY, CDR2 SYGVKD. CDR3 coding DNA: TGTGCCATCAGAGACATTAACAGGGGGCGCGGCACTGAAGCTTTCTTT. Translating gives CAIRDINRGRGTEAFF.

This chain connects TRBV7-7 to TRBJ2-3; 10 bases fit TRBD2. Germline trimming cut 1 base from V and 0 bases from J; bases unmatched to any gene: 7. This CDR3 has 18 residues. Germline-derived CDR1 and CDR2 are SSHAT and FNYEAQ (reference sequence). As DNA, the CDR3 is TGTGCCAGCAGCTTAGGGATAGCGGGGGGAAGAAGCACAGATACGCAGTATTTT. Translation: CASSLGIAGGRSTDTQYF.

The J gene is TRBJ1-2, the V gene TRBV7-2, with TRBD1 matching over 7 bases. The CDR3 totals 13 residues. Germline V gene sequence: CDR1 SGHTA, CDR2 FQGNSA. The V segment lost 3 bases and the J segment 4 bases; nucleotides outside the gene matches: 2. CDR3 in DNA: TGTGCCAGCAGCTTTAGGGGGCCCTATGGCTACACCTTC. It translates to CASSFRGPYGYTF.

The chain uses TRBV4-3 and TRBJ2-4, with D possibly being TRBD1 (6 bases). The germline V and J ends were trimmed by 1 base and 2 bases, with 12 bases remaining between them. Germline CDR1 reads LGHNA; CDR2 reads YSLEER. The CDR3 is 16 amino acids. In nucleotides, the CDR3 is TGCGCCAGCAGCCAAGGTCAGGGGTTCACCAAAAACATTCAGTACTTC. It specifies CASSQGQGFTKNIQYF.

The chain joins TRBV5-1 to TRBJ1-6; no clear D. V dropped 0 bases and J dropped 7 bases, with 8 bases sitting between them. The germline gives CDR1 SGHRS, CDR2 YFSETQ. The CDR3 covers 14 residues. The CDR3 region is CASSLGLPNSPLHF. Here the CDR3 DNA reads TGCGCCAGCAGCTTGGGACTACCCAATTCACCCCTCCACTTT.

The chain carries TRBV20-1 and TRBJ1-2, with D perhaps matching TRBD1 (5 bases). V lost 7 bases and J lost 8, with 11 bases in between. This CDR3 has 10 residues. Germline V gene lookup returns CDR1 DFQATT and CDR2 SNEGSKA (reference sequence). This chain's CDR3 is CSGAGGGYTF. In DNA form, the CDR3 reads TGCAGTGGGGCTGGGGGGGGCTACACCTTC.

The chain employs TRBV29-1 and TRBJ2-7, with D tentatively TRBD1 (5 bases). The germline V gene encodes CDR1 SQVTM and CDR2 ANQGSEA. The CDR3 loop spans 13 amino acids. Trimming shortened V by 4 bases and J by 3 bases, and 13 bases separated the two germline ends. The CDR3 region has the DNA TGCAGCGTTGCCCAATCCAGGGACTACGAGCAGTACTTC. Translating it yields CSVAQSRDYEQYF.

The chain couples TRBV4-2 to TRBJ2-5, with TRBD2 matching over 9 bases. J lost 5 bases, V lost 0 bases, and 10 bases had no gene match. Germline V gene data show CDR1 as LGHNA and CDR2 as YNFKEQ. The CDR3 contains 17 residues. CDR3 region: CASSQDFTAGGPETQYF. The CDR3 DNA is TGTGCCAGCAGCCAAGATTTCACCGCGGGAGGGCCGGAGACCCAGTACTTC.

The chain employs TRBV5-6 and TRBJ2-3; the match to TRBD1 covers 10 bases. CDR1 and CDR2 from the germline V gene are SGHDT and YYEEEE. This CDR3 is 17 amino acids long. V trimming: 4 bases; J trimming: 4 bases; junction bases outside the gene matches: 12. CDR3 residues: CASSLLWGQGTPDTQYF. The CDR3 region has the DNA TGTGCCAGCAGCCTCCTGTGGGGACAGGGGACCCCAGATACGCAGTATTTT.

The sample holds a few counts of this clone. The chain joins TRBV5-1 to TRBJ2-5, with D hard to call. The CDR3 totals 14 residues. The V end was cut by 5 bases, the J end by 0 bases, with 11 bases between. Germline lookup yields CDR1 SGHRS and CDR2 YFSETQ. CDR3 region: CASRWDSYQETQYF. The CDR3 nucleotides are TGCGCCAGCAGGTGGGATAGCTACCAAGAGACCCAGTACTTC.

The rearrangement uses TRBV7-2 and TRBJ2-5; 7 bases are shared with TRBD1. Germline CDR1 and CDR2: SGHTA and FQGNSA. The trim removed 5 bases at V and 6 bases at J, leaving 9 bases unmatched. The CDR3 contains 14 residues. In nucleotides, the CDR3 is TGTGCCAGCAGCGCCACTACAGGGGTTCAGACCCAGTACTTC. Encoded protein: CASSATTGVQTQYF.

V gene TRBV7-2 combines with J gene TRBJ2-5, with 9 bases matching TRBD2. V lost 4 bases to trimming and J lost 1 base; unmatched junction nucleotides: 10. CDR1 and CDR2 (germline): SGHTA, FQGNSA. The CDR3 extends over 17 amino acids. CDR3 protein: CASSSRSTSGGQETQYF. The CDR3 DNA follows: TGTGCCAGCAGCTCAAGGTCGACTAGCGGAGGCCAAGAGACCCAGTACTTC.

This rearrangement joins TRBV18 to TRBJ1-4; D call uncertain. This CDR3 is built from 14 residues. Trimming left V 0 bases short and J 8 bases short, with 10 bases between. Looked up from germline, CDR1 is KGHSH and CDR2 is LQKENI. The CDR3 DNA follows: TGTGCCAGCTCACCACCCGATGGGGTAGAAAAACTGTTTTTT. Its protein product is CASSPPDGVEKLFF.

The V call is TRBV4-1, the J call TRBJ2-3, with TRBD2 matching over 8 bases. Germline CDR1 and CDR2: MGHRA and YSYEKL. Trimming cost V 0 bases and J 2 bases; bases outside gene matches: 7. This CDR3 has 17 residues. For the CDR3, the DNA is TGCGCCAGCAGCCAAGATTGGGCGGGGGGCCTCACAGATACGCAGTATTTT. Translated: CASSQDWAGGLTDTQYF.